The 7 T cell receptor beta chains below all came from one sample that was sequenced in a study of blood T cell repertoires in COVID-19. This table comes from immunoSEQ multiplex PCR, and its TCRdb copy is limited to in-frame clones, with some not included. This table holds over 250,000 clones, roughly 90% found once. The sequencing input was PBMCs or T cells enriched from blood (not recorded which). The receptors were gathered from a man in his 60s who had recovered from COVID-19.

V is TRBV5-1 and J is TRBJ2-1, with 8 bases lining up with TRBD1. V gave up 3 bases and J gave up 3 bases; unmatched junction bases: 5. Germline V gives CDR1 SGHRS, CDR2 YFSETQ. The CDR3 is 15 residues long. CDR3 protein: CASSSGQELYNEQFF. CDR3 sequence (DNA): TGCGCCAGCAGCTCGGGACAGGAGCTCTACAATGAGCAGTTCTTC.

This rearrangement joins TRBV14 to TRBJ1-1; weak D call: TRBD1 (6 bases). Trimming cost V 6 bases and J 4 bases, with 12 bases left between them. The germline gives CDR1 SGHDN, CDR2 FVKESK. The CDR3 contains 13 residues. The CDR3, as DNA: TGTGCCAGCAGACAGGGTATAAGCACTGAAGCTTTCTTT. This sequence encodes CASRQGISTEAFF. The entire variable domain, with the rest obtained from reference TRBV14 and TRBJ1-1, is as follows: EAGVTQFPSHSVIEKGQTVTLRCDPISGHDNLYWYRRVMGKEIKFLLHFVKESKQDESGMPNNRFLAERTGGTYSTLKVQPAELEDSGVYFCASRQGISTEAFFGQGTRLTVV.

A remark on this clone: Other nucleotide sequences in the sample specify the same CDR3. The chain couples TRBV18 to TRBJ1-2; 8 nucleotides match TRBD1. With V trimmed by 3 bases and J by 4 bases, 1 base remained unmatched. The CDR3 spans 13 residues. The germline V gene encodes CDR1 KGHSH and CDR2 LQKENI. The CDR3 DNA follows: TGTGCCAGCTCACCTACAGGGGGCTATGGCTACACCTTC. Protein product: CASSPTGGYGYTF.

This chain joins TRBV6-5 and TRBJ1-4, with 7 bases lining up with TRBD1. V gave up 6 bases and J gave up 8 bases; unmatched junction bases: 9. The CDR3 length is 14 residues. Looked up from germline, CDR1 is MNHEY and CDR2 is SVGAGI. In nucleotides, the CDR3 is TGTGCCAGCAGGGCCAGGGGGGCTGGGGAAAAACTGTTTTTT. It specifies CASRARGAGEKLFF.

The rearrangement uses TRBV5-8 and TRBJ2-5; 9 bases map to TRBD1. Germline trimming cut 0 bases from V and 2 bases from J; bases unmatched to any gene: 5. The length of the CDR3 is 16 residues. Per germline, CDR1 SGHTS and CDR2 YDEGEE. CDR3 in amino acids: CASSLGPTGGQETQYF. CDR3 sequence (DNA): TGTGCCAGCAGCTTGGGGCCGACAGGGGGACAAGAGACCCAGTACTTC.

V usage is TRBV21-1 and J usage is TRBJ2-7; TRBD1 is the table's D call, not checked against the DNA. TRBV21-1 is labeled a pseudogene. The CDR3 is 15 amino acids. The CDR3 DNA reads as TGTGCCAGCAGCAAAGACCGGGACAGCTCCTACGAGCAGTACTTC. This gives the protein CASSKDRDSSYEQYF.

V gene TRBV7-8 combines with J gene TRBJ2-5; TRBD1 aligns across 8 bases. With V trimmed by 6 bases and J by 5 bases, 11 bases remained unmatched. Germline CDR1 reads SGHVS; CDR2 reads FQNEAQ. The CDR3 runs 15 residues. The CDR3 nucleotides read TGTGCCAGCAGTCGGGACAGGCTTGTCAGGGAGACCCAGTACTTC. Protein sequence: CASSRDRLVRETQYF.